What follows are 23 T cell receptor beta chains derived from one specimen sequenced in a study of cytomegalovirus exposure and HLA in healthy donors. In the PCR, 60 Vbeta and 13 Jbeta primers were used. The protocol was immunoSEQ multiplex PCR, while the TCRdb copy is restricted to in-frame clones and leaves out a portion. The sample records 200,000 to 300,000 clones, about 80% being singletons. Material: PBMCs. Receptors originate from a woman between 55 and 75 years old in good health and CMV-seropositive.

A single count supports this clone. The chain couples TRBV19 to TRBJ2-2; tentative D call: TRBD1 (6 bases). From germline, CDR1 is LNHDA and CDR2 SQIVND (reference sequence). V was shortened by 4 bases and J by 4 bases, with 16 bases between the two germline ends. This CDR3 is 16 amino acids long. CDR3 nucleotide sequence: TGTGCCAGTAGTACGAGAGGACAGAGCCCCACCGGGGAGCTGTTTTTT. Translating it yields CASSTRGQSPTGELFF.

V usage is TRBV4-1 and J usage is TRBJ2-3; 8 nucleotides line up with TRBD2. The CDR3 length is 16 residues. Germline values: CDR1 MGHRA, CDR2 YSYEKL. J was trimmed by 4 bases and V by 0 bases; bases with no gene match: 6. CDR3 DNA: TGCGCCAGCAGCCAAGAACTGGCGGGAGGCCCAGATACGCAGTATTTT. Protein: CASSQELAGGPDTQYF.

The rearrangement joins TRBV9 to TRBJ1-4; a weak D match, TRBD1 (6 bases). The CDR3 length is 16 residues. V was shortened by 3 bases and J by 8 bases, with 20 bases between the two germline ends. The germline CDR1 and CDR2 sequences are SGDLS and YYNGEE. DNA for the CDR3: TGTGCCAGCAGCGAGGGGGGGACTTTGGTGGGGGAAAAACTGTTTTTT. Protein sequence: CASSEGGTLVGEKLFF.

V and J are TRBV19 and TRBJ1-1, with TRBD1 matching over 7 bases. V lost 10 bases, J lost 2 bases, and 10 bases stayed unmatched. This CDR3 contains 14 residues. Germline V gene data show CDR1 as LNHDA and CDR2 as SQIVND (reference sequence). The CDR3 spells CATRLDRENTEAFF. The DNA of the CDR3 is TGTGCCACCCGATTAGACAGGGAAAACACTGAAGCTTTCTTT.

This clone was counted once. The rearrangement uses TRBV9 and TRBJ2-5; the match to TRBD2 covers 15 bases. The V gene end was trimmed by 2 bases and the J gene end by 0 bases; junction bases not matched to a gene: 5. This CDR3 has 18 residues. Looked up from germline, CDR1 is SGDLS and CDR2 is YYNGEE. Here the CDR3 reads CASSVGTSGRSYQETQYF. In DNA form, the CDR3 reads TGTGCCAGCAGCGTTGGGACTAGCGGGAGGTCATACCAAGAGACCCAGTACTTC.

J is TRBJ2-5 and V is TRBV7-2, with TRBD2 identical over 13 bases. Germline V CDR1 and CDR2: SGHTA, FQGNSA. The CDR3 is 14 amino acids. V shed 5 bases and J 5 bases; nucleotides not matched to a gene: 2. CDR3 coding DNA: TGTGCCAGCAGCCAGACTAGCGGGAGGGAGACCCAGTACTTC. Protein sequence: CASSQTSGRETQYF.

The chain employs TRBV5-1 and TRBJ1-2; D unclear. The germline V gene has CDR1 SGHRS and CDR2 YFSETQ. The length of the CDR3 is 14 residues. V lost 6 bases and J 0 bases, leaving 12 bases between the germline ends. The CDR3 reads CASKAPGANYGYTF. The CDR3 DNA follows: TGCGCCAGCAAGGCGCCGGGAGCTAACTATGGCTACACCTTC.

This clone occurred a few times. The V gene is TRBV2, the J gene TRBJ2-3; the match to TRBD2 covers 7 bases. The V gene's germline CDR1 is SNHLY and CDR2 FYNNEI. Unmatched junction bases numbered 3, after V lost 1 base and J lost 2 bases. The CDR3 extends over 15 amino acids. The CDR3 nucleotides read TGTGCCAGCAGTGAAGTGGGGACTACCACAGATACGCAGTATTTT. This sequence encodes CASSEVGTTTDTQYF.

The V gene is TRBV28, the J gene TRBJ2-5; 7 nucleotides align to TRBD1. V was pared by 6 bases and J by 2 bases, with 9 bases of the junction left unmatched. The CDR3 consists of 15 residues. CDR1 MDHEN and CDR2 SYDVKM come from the germline V gene. Here the CDR3 DNA reads TGTGCCAGCAGCCGCGGACAGGTCACTCAAGAGACCCAGTACTTC. This codes for CASSRGQVTQETQYF.

The rearrangement uses TRBV5-6 and TRBJ2-3; D is undetermined. The CDR3 runs to 13 residues. Germline V CDR1 and CDR2: SGHDT, YYEEEE. V was clipped by 4 bases and J by 6 bases, with 12 bases between them. The CDR3 loop reads CASSTALRDTQYF. The CDR3 bases are TGTGCCAGCAGCACCGCCCTGCGGGATACGCAGTATTTT.

J is TRBJ2-4 and V is TRBV30, with 8 bases fitting TRBD2. The CDR3 spans 13 residues. Germline CDR1 and CDR2: GTSNPN and SVGIG (reference sequence). J lost 8 bases, V lost 5 bases, and 8 bases had no gene match. In nucleotides, the CDR3 is TGTGCCTGGGGTAAGGGACTAGGGGACATTCAGTACTTC. This codes for CAWGKGLGDIQYF.

The chain carries TRBV27 and TRBJ2-6; possible D gene TRBD1, 6 bases. This CDR3 has 16 residues. Trimming removed 4 bases from V and 4 bases from J, with 14 bases in between. CDR1 is MNHEY, CDR2 SMNVEV, per germline (reference sequence). The CDR3 DNA reads TGTGCCAGCAGTTCCCCAGAGGGGGTCGGGGCCAACGTCCTGACTTTC. Translating gives CASSSPEGVGANVLTF.

The table lists this clone with a few counts. The chain couples TRBV27 to TRBJ2-1; TRBD2 might be the D (6 bases). This CDR3 has 12 amino acids. V was trimmed by 7 bases and J by 8 bases, leaving 12 bases between them. The germline V gene has CDR1 MNHEY and CDR2 SMNVEV (reference sequence). In DNA form, the CDR3 reads TGTGCCAGCATCTCACTAGCCTATGAGCAGTTCTTC. As protein: CASISLAYEQFF.

This chain's CDR3 is CSVGSSEGLSYRAAFF. CDR3 bases: TGCAGCGTTGGGAGTTCGGAGGGGTTAAGCTATAGGGCAGCTTTCTTT. V usage is TRBV29-1 and J usage is TRBJ1-1; D is perhaps TRBD1 (5 bases). Per the germline V gene, CDR1 is SQVTM and CDR2 is ANQGSEA. This CDR3 contains 16 residues. V lost 4 bases, J lost 10 bases, and 28 bases lay in between.

CDR3 sequence: CASINRGENTEAFF. The CDR3, as DNA: TGTGCCAGTATCAACAGGGGAGAGAACACTGAAGCTTTCTTT. V is TRBV19 and J is TRBJ1-1, with 7 bases lining up with TRBD1. The junction had 6 bases not matched to a gene; V was cut back by 7 bases and J by 1 base. The CDR3 has 14 residues. Looked up from germline, CDR1 is LNHDA and CDR2 is SQIVND (reference sequence).

This clone was found once. The chain links TRBV14 to TRBJ2-1; tentatively, D is TRBD2 (5 bases). The CDR3 spans 16 residues. Deletions cut 4 bases from V and 2 bases from J, with 15 bases between. Germline V lookup: CDR1 SGHDN, CDR2 FVKESK. The CDR3 reads CASSPSRPGPYNEQFF. The CDR3 DNA reads TGTGCCAGCAGCCCTAGCCGGCCGGGCCCCTACAATGAGCAGTTCTTC.

In this sample, this clone turned up once. The J gene is TRBJ2-7, the V gene TRBV28; TRBD1 matches at 9 bases. The V gene's germline CDR1 is MDHEN and CDR2 SYDVKM. The CDR3 is made up of 15 amino acids. The J segment lost 5 bases and the V segment lost 4 bases, leaving 9 bases of the junction unmatched. DNA of the CDR3: TGTGCCAGCAGTTACCGGGACAGGGAGGGCCACGAGCAGTACTTC. Translating it yields CASSYRDREGHEQYF.

This clone was detected a few times. This rearrangement joins TRBV2 to TRBJ1-1; D possibly corresponds to TRBD1 (6 bases). The CDR3 covers 13 residues. Germline lookup yields CDR1 SNHLY and CDR2 FYNNEI. Trimming took 6 bases from V and 5 from J, leaving 13 bases between them. The CDR3 sequence is CASSTGRGTEAFF. As DNA, the CDR3 is TGTGCCAGCAGCACAGGGCGAGGAACTGAAGCTTTCTTT.

J is TRBJ2-1 and V is TRBV6-1; TRBD1 agrees at 7 bases. The CDR3 length is 13 residues. Per the germline V gene, CDR1 is MNHNS and CDR2 is SASEGT. Trimming at V came to 6 bases and at J to 6 bases, leaving 5 bases not matched to a gene. In nucleotides, the CDR3 is TGTGCCAGCAGGATGACAGGGACCAATGAGCAGTTCTTC. Its translation: CASRMTGTNEQFF.

This sequence joins TRBV5-6 and TRBJ1-2, with D hard to call. With 2 bases removed from V and 4 bases from J, the gap between germline ends came to 18 bases. This CDR3 has 16 residues. Germline V gene data show CDR1 as SGHDT and CDR2 as YYEEEE. Here the CDR3 DNA reads TGTGCCAGCAGCTTCTTGATACTTGCCAGGCCCTATGGCTACACCTTC. Protein product: CASSFLILARPYGYTF. Filled out from reference TRBV5-6 and TRBJ1-2, the complete variable domain reads DAGVTQSPTHLIKTRGQQVTLRCSPKSGHDTVSWYQQALGQGPQFIFQYYEEEERQRGNFPDRFSGHQFPNYSSELNVNALLLGDSALYLCASSFLILARPYGYTFGSGTRLTVV.

V and J are TRBV10-3 and TRBJ2-5, with 9 bases fitting TRBD2. The tail of the sequence fits TRBJ2-7 better, so the J call may be wrong. Looked up from germline, CDR1 is ENHRY and CDR2 is SYGVKD. The CDR3 has 14 residues. CDR3 in DNA: TGTGCCATCAGGCCTAGCGGGAAGATGTACGAGCAGTACTTC. Amino acid sequence: CAIRPSGKMYEQYF.

The chain links TRBV7-9 to TRBJ1-1, with a possible D match to TRBD1 (6 bases). The CDR3 contains 15 residues. Germline lookup yields CDR1 SEHNR and CDR2 FQNEAQ (reference sequence). V dropped 2 bases and J dropped 6 bases, with 16 bases sitting between them. The CDR3 spells CASSLTMTGVAEAFF. The CDR3 bases are TGTGCCAGCAGCTTAACCATGACAGGAGTCGCTGAAGCTTTCTTT.

V and J are TRBV11-2 and TRBJ1-1, with D maybe TRBD1 (6 bases). Germline V gene sequence: CDR1 SGHAT, CDR2 FQNNGV. V shed 1 base and J shed 0 bases, with 12 bases lying between them. The CDR3 covers 16 residues. CDR3 loop: CASSLVGSGVNTEAFF. CDR3 coding DNA: TGTGCCAGCAGCTTAGTAGGTTCAGGGGTGAACACTGAAGCTTTCTTT.